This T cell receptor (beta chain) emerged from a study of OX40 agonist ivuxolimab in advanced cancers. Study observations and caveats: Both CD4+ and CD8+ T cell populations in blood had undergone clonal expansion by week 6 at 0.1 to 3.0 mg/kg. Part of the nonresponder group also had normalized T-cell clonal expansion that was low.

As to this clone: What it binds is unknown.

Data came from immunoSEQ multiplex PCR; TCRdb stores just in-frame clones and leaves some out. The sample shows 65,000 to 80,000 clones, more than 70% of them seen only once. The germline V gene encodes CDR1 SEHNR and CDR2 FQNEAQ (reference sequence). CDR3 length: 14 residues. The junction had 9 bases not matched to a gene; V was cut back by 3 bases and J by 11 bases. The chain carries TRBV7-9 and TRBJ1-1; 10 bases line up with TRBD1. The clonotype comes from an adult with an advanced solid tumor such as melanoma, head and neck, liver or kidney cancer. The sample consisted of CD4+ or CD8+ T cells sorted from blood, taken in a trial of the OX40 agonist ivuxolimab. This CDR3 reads CASSFGQGVYRAFF. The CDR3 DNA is TGTGCCAGCAGCTTCGGACAGGGGGTGTATCGGGCTTTCTTT. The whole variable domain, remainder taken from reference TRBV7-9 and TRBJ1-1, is DTGVSQNPRHKITKRGQNVTFRCDPISEHNRLYWYRQTLGQGPEFLTYFQNEAQLEKSRLLSDRFSAERPKGSFSTLEIQRTEQGDSAMYLCASSFGQGVYRAFFGQGTRLTVV.